Listed below are T cell receptor beta chains from one sample, sequenced in a study of blood T cell repertoires in COVID-19. Method: immunoSEQ multiplex PCR; TCRdb's copy keeps in-frame clones and lacks some. The data contain 100,000 to 150,000 clones, approximately 90% of them singletons. The specimen was peripheral blood. These receptors were obtained from a woman aged 80 or older with acute or convalescent COVID-19. The CDR3 runs from the conserved cysteine through the conserved F or W.

V,CDR3
TRBV5-4,CASSSTGIEEKLFF
TRBV4-3,CASSQAHDRGNQPQHF
TRBV3-1/TRBV3-2,CASSPGQGDGYTF
TRBV7-2,CASSSMPSGLGYTF
TRBV27,CASSLAGTGYGYTF
TRBV7-8,CASSLRTETYGYTF
TRBV18,CASSPTWNTEAFF
TRBV11-2,CASSVDRGLRNTEAFF
TRBV5-6,CASSLAGQGADTEAFF
TRBV7-3,CASSRIATDTQYF
TRBV2,CASSERKGAYEQYF
TRBV5-5,CASSLEIGRGYEQYF
TRBV10-1,CASSESRDGYGYTF
TRBV7-9,CASSHGSYEQYF
TRBV12-3/TRBV12-4,CASSLAGRDTQYF
TRBV27,CASSLGWGRGNSLEAFF
TRBV7-9,CASSLNRGGPEKLFF
TRBV18,CASSPSELAGGETQYF
TRBV7-9,CASSDFGGVETQYF
TRBV10-3,CAIRGDTSSGNTIYF
TRBV24-1,CATSDPTSGSVLSYNEQFF
TRBV19,CASSIDGAAALANGYTF
TRBV2,CASQSPRQGFSTNEKLFF
TRBV5-1,CASRTSGGYQFF
TRBV7-9,CASSLRSTSGDTQYF
TRBV7-2,CASSLVGGGSGMGNSPLHF
TRBV27,CASNLGGRPNSPLHF
TRBV4-1,CASSQGTGGYQPQHF